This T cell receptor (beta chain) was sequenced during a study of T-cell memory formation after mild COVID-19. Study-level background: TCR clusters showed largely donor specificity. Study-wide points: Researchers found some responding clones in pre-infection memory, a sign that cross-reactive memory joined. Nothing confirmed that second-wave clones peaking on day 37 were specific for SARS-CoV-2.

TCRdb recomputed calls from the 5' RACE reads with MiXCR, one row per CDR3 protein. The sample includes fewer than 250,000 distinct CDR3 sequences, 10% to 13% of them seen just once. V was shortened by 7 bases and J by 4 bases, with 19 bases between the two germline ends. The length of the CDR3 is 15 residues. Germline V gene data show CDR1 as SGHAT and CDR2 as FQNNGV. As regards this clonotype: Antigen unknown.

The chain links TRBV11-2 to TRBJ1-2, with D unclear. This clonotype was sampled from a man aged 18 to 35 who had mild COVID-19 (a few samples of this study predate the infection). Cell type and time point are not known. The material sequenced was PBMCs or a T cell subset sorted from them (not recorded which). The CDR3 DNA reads TGTGCCAGCACCTACCGGTCGCGGGGAGGCTATGGCTACACCTTC. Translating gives CASTYRSRGGYGYTF. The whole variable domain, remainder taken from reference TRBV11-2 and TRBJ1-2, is EAGVAQSPRYKIIEKRQSVAFWCNPISGHATLYWYQQILGQGPKLLIQFQNNGVVDDSQLPKDRFSAERLKGVDSTLKIQPAKLEDSAVYLCASTYRSRGGYGYTFGSGTRLTVV.